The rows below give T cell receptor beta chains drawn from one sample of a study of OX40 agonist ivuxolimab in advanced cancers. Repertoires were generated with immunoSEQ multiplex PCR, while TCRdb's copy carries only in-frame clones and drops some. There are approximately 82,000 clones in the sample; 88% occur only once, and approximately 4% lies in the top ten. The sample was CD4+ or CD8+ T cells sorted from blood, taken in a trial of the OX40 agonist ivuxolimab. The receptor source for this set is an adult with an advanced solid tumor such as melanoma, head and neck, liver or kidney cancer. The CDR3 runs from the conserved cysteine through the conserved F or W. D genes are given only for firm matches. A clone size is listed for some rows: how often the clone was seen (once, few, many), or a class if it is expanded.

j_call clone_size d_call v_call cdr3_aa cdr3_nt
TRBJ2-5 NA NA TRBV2 CASLKLPRETQYF TGTGCCAGCCTCAAGCTCCCCAGGGAGACCCAGTACTTC
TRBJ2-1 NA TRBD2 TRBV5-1 CASSLSSGSHEQFF TGCGCCAGCAGCTTGTCTAGCGGGAGTCATGAGCAGTTCTTC
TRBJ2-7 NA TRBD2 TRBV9 CASSVDPAGMFYEQYF TGTGCCAGCAGCGTAGATCCAGCGGGGATGTTCTACGAGCAGTACTTC
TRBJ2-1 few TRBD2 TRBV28 CASSQFRSSGRDNEQFF TGTGCCAGCAGTCAATTCCGTTCTAGCGGGCGCGACAATGAGCAGTTCTTC
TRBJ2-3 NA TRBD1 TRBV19 CASSGDTGTESTDTQYF TGTGCCAGTAGCGGGGACACCGGGACAGAAAGCACAGATACGCAGTATTTT
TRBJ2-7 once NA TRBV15 CATSREGVYEQYF TGTGCCACCAGCAGAGAGGGGGTTTACGAGCAGTACTTC
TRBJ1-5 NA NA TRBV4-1 CASSQVGQPQHF TGCGCCAGCAGCCAAGTAGGTCAGCCCCAGCATTTT
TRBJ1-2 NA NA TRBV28 CASSTDSYGYTF TGTGCCAGCAGTACAGACAGCTATGGCTACACCTTC
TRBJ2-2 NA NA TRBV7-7 CASSQTAGELFF TGTGCTAGCAGCCAAACAGCCGGGGAGCTGTTTTTT
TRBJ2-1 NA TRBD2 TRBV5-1 CASSFTSGGSEQFF TGCGCCAGCAGCTTTACTAGCGGCGGATCTGAGCAGTTCTTC
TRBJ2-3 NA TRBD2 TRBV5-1 CASSLVLAGGQDTQYF TGCGCCAGCAGCTTGGTACTAGCGGGAGGGCAAGATACGCAGTATTTT
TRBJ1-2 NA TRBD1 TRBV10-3 CAISPDRDNGYTF TGTGCCATCAGCCCCGACAGGGATAATGGCTACACCTTC
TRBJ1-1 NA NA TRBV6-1 CASSEILNTEAFF TGTGCCAGCAGTGAAATACTTAACACTGAAGCTTTCTTT
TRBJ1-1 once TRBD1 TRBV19 CASSHRGRPNTEAFF TGTGCCAGTAGCCACAGGGGGCGTCCGAACACTGAAGCTTTCTTT
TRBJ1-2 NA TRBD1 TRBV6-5 CASSRGQDRGYGYTF TGTGCCAGCAGCCGAGGACAGGACCGAGGCTATGGCTACACCTTC
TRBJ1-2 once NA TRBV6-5 CASIASGRDHGYTF TGTGCCAGCATTGCTTCCGGCAGGGACCATGGCTACACCTTC
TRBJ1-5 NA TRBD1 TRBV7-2 CASSLEGGAGQPQHF TGTGCCAGCAGCTTAGAAGGGGGCGCGGGACAGCCCCAGCATTTT
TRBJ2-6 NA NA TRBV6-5 CASSYSDRTGANVLTF TGTGCCAGCAGTTACTCTGACAGGACCGGGGCCAACGTCCTGACTTTC
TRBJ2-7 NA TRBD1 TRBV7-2 CASSFGTVIYEQYF TGTGCCAGCAGCTTCGGGACAGTTATCTACGAGCAGTACTTC
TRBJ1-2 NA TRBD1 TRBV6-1 CASSTGGENYGYTF TGTGCCAGCAGCACAGGGGGTGAAAATTATGGCTACACCTTC